Below are 12 T cell receptor beta chains sequenced from a single sample in a study of blood T cells in healthy people across ages. The use of a sample-barcoded 5' primer and a J-beta primer mix characterized a second PCR of 7 to 11 cycles. TCRdb processed the 5' RACE reads anew with MiXCR; each CDR3 protein has one entry. Of about 780,000 distinct CDR3 sequences detected, roughly 24% appear once; the ten largest clones hold under 3%. These records were also assigned to another study, of T cells of mothers and their children.

Material: blood. These receptors were collected from a boy between 10 and 17 years old in good health.

The table lists this clonotype with a count of one. The genes are TRBV5-1 and TRBJ2-7, with TRBD1 matching 10 bases. The ends lost 5 bases at V and 4 bases at J; junction bases unmatched: 12. From germline, CDR1 is SGHRS and CDR2 YFSETQ. The length of the CDR3 is 16 residues. The CDR3 DNA is TGCGCCAGCAGATCTAGCCGGGACAGGGGTTTATACGAGCAGTACTTC. Translation gives CASRSSRDRGLYEQYF.

The V call is TRBV11-2, the J call TRBJ2-7; possible D gene TRBD1, 6 bases. Germline V gene sequence: CDR1 SGHAT, CDR2 FQNNGV. The CDR3 consists of 16 residues. Deletions cut 5 bases from V and 5 bases from J, with 22 bases between. The CDR3 nucleotides read TGTGCCAGCAGCCCCCGCCGGGCAGGGACATCCAACGAGCAGTACTTC. Translating gives CASSPRRAGTSNEQYF. Full variable domain (rest looked up from reference TRBV11-2 and TRBJ2-7): EAGVAQSPRYKIIEKRQSVAFWCNPISGHATLYWYQQILGQGPKLLIQFQNNGVVDDSQLPKDRFSAERLKGVDSTLKIQPAKLEDSAVYLCASSPRRAGTSNEQYFGPGTRLTVT.

V is TRBV27 and J is TRBJ1-2, with D hard to call. The CDR3 has 13 residues. V lost 2 bases to trimming and J lost 3 bases, with 7 bases between them. The germline V gene encodes CDR1 MNHEY and CDR2 SMNVEV (reference sequence). The DNA of the CDR3 is TGTGCCAGCAGTTTAAGGGAAGACTATGGCTACACCTTC. This sequence encodes CASSLREDYGYTF.

In this sample, this clonotype turned up many times. The V call is TRBV9, the J call TRBJ2-7; 8 bases are shared with TRBD1. V was clipped by 4 bases and J by 5 bases; unmatched bases: 8. The CDR3 covers 14 residues. CDR1 SGDLS and CDR2 YYNGEE come from the germline V gene. CDR3 residues: CASSLQGADNEQYF. The CDR3 nucleotides are TGTGCCAGCAGCCTCCAGGGGGCGGACAACGAGCAGTACTTC.

This clonotype occurred many times. This rearrangement joins TRBV5-1 to TRBJ1-2, with TRBD1 matching over 8 bases. The germline CDR1 and CDR2 sequences are SGHRS and YFSETQ. The CDR3 consists of 14 residues. J was trimmed by 6 bases and V by 3 bases; bases with no gene match: 7. CDR3 DNA: TGCGCCAGCAGCTGGTCCAACAGGGGGGATGGCTACACCTTC. It yields the protein CASSWSNRGDGYTF.

In its sample, this clonotype was seen a few times. V is TRBV20-1 and J is TRBJ2-5; 8 bases agree with TRBD2. Germline V gives CDR1 DFQATT, CDR2 SNEGSKA (reference sequence). There are 13 residues in the CDR3. Trimming cost V 5 bases and J 5 bases; bases outside gene matches: 7. The chain's CDR3 is CSASSGGWETQYF. The DNA of the CDR3 is TGCAGTGCTTCCAGCGGGGGCTGGGAGACCCAGTACTTC.

V is TRBV29-1 and J is TRBJ2-3; possibly TRBD2 for D (7 bases). The germline V gene encodes CDR1 SQVTM and CDR2 ANQGSEA. The V end lost 4 bases, the J end lost 4 bases, and 18 bases lay between the germline ends. The CDR3 spans 15 residues. The CDR3 DNA sequence: TGCAGCGTTGTGGGGGGCGGGGGAGTCGCAGATACGCAGTATTTT. It is translated as CSVVGGGGVADTQYF.

This chain links TRBV4-2 with TRBJ2-2, with 10 bases aligning to TRBD1. Germline CDR1 is LGHNA and CDR2 is YNFKEQ. This CDR3 spans 15 amino acids. J gave up 7 bases and V 1 base, and 3 bases lay outside the gene matches. The CDR3 nucleotides read TGTGCCAGCAGCCAAGGACAGGGGGCGGGCGGGGAGCTGTTTTTT. It codes for CASSQGQGAGGELFF.

The CDR3 sequence is CASGPSSSYEQYF. DNA of the CDR3: TGCGCCAGCGGCCCCTCAAGCTCCTACGAGCAGTACTTC. V is TRBV4-1 and J is TRBJ2-5; D call uncertain. Matching the DNA end better, TRBJ2-7 makes the J call doubtful. This CDR3 comprises 13 residues. CDR1 is MGHRA, CDR2 YSYEKL, per germline.

This clonotype was recorded a few times. The rearrangement joins TRBV11-2 to TRBJ2-7, with D hard to call. V gave up 2 bases and J gave up 6 bases, with 11 bases separating them. The CDR3 has 13 amino acids. CDR1 and CDR2 (germline): SGHAT, FQNNGV. The CDR3 nucleotides read TGTGCCAGCAGCTTAACCGGTAAAGGCGAGCAGTACTTC. Its translation: CASSLTGKGEQYF.

This clonotype was detected a few times. The chain carries TRBV18 and TRBJ2-5; D possibly corresponds to TRBD2 (6 bases). Per germline, CDR1 KGHSH and CDR2 LQKENI. This CDR3 has 14 residues. V shed 0 bases and J shed 2 bases, with 7 bases lying between them. The CDR3 bases are TGTGCCAGCTCACCACCGACTAGGCAAGAGACCCAGTACTTC. This sequence encodes CASSPPTRQETQYF.

V gene TRBV5-1 combines with J gene TRBJ2-1; the match to TRBD2 covers 11 bases. The CDR3 totals 16 residues. Germline V lookup: CDR1 SGHRS, CDR2 YFSETQ. V dropped 4 bases and J dropped 2; count of bases not matched to a gene: 5. Written as DNA, the CDR3 is TGCGCCAGCAGCCCTAGCGGGGGGTCGACCTACAATGAGCAGTTCTTC. Translation gives CASSPSGGSTYNEQFF. Full variable domain (missing parts from reference TRBV5-1 and TRBJ2-1): KAGVTQTPRYLIKTRGQQVTLSCSPISGHRSVSWYQQTPGQGLQFLFEYFSETQRNKGNFPGRFSGRQFSNSRSEMNVSTLELGDSALYLCASSPSGGSTYNEQFFGPGTRLTVL.